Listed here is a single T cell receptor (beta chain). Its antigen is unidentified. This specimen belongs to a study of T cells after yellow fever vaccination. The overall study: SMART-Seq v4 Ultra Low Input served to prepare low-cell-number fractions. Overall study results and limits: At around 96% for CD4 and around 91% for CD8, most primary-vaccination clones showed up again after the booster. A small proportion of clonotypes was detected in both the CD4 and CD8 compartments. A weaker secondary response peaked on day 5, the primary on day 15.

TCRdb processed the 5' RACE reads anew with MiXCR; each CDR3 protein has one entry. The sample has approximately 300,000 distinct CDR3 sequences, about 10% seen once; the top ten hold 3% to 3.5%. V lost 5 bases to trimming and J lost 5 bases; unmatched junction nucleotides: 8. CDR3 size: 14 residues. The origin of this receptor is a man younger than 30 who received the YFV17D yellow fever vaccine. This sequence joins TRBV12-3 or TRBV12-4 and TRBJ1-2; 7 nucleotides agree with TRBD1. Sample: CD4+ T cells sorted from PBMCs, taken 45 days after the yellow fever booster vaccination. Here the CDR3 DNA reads TGTGCCAGCAGTCCTCGACAGGGCCAGTATGGCTACACCTTC. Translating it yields CASSPRQGQYGYTF.